This is a list of T cell receptor beta chains from one sample in a study of T cell responses to AZD1222 COVID-19 vaccine. Using immunoSEQ multiplex PCR, the repertoire was profiled, and TCRdb retains in-frame clones only, with some absent. The data contain about 100,000 clones, roughly 87% of them seen just once; the ten biggest clones take up approximately 4%. The source was peripheral blood, collected on day 0 of AZD1222 vaccination. Source of these receptors: an adult in good health. Both conserved end residues are part of each CDR3. A D gene is named only where the DNA matches it firmly. A row's size may be missing; if present it is once, few, many or a size class.

v_call	j_call	clone_size	d_call	cdr3_nt	cdr3_aa
TRBV29-1	TRBJ2-5	-	-	TGCAGCTTTACAAAGGGGGGGGAAGAGACCCAGTACTTC	CSFTKGGEETQYF
TRBV6-5	TRBJ2-1	-	TRBD2	TGTGCCAGCAGTTACGTAACGGGAGGTGTAAATGAGCAGTTCTTC	CASSYVTGGVNEQFF
TRBV20-1	TRBJ1-1	-	TRBD1	TGCAGTGCTAGTTGGGACAGGGTGGGAACTGAAGCTTTCTTT	CSASWDRVGTEAFF
TRBV18	TRBJ1-5	-	-	TGTGCCAGCTCACCAGGGGACGGTCAGCCCCAGCATTTT	CASSPGDGQPQHF
TRBV9	TRBJ2-2	once	TRBD2	TGTGCCAGCAGCGTCGGGACTAGCGGGAGGGCAAACGGGGAGCTGTTTTTT	CASSVGTSGRANGELFF
TRBV6-5	TRBJ1-1	-	TRBD1	TGTGCCAGCAGTCGAACCGGGACAGGGAGCGCTTTCTTT	CASSRTGTGSAFF
TRBV7-2	TRBJ2-1	-	TRBD2	TGTGCCAGCAGCTTAGCTCGAGGACTAGCGGATGAGCAGTTCTTC	CASSLARGLADEQFF
TRBV7-8	TRBJ2-7	-	TRBD2	TGTGCCAGCAGCTCCCGGACTAGCGGGACCTACGAGCAGTACTTC	CASSSRTSGTYEQYF
TRBV2	TRBJ2-6	-	TRBD2	TGTGCCAGCAGTGAAAGGGCTCTTATGGCGGGAGGGGCTGGGGCCAACGTCCTGACTTTC	CASSERALMAGGAGANVLTF
TRBV19	TRBJ1-3	-	TRBD1	TGTGCCAGTAGGCTTCGGGACAGCTCTGGAAACACCATATATTTT	CASRLRDSSGNTIYF
TRBV7-2	TRBJ2-5	-	TRBD1	TGTGCCAGCAGCTTGGGACAGGGCCAAGAGACCCAGTACTTC	CASSLGQGQETQYF
TRBV14	TRBJ1-6	-	TRBD1	TGTGCCAGCAGCCTGATGTCCGGGACAGGGGCATCACCCCTCCACTTT	CASSLMSGTGASPLHF
TRBV5-1	TRBJ2-2	-	-	TGCGCCAGCAGCTTCTCCCCCGGGGAGCTGTTTTTT	CASSFSPGELFF
TRBV30	TRBJ1-1	-	-	TGTGCCTGGAGTGTAACAGTAGAAGCTTTCTTT	CAWSVTVEAFF
TRBV6-2/TRBV6-3	TRBJ2-7	-	TRBD2	TGTGCCAGCAGTTTGACTAGCCTCTCCTACGAGCAGTACTTC	CASSLTSLSYEQYF
TRBV11-3	TRBJ1-1	-	-	TGTGCCAGCAGCTCCCGGAACACTGAAGCTTTCTTT	CASSSRNTEAFF
TRBV7-8	TRBJ1-2	-	-	TGTGCCAGCAGCAAAACGAACAATCCCGTCGGGGGGAACTATGGCTACACCTTC	CASSKTNNPVGGNYGYTF
TRBV29-1	TRBJ1-2	-	TRBD1	TGCAGCGTCGGCGACAGGGGAGCCGGAGGCTACACCTTC	CSVGDRGAGGYTF
TRBV19	TRBJ2-7	-	TRBD1	TGTGCCAGTAGTATTCAGGGGGACTACGAGCAGTACTTC	CASSIQGDYEQYF
TRBV18	TRBJ1-2	-	TRBD1	TGTGCCAGCTCACCAGACAGGGACTATGGCTACACCTTC	CASSPDRDYGYTF
TRBV6-2/TRBV6-3	TRBJ2-3	-	TRBD1	TGTGCCAGCAGTTACCCCCCCGGGGGACAGGGATCGACAGATACGCAGTATTTT	CASSYPPGGQGSTDTQYF
TRBV6-5	TRBJ2-7	-	TRBD2	TGTGCCAGCAGTTACTCTTTAGCGGGAGGGCCCTACGAGCAGTACTTC	CASSYSLAGGPYEQYF